This T cell receptor (beta chain) was observed in a study of cytomegalovirus exposure and HLA in healthy donors. The PCR was carried out with 60 Vbeta primers and 13 Jbeta primers. TCRdb keeps only in-frame clones here, not all; method: immunoSEQ multiplex PCR. The sample shows some 110,000 clones, around 80% of them seen only once. Overall study results and limits: Donor immune exposure was known only as CMV serostatus.

All donors participated as healthy donors of bone marrow. Whereas donors were nominally healthy upon sampling, unrecorded immune exposures were probable. The length of the CDR3 is 19 residues. V was pared by 8 bases and J by 2 bases, with 19 bases of the junction left unmatched. The germline CDR1 and CDR2 sequences are LGHNT and FRNRAP. Only one count was recorded for this clone. Its antigen is not identified. The sample was PBMCs. This sequence joins TRBV12-5 and TRBJ2-2; 8 bases are a match to TRBD1. This clonotype was sampled from a man under 40 in good health and CMV-seronegative. For the CDR3, the DNA is TGTGCTAGTAAGACAGGGGACACCATCACCCAACTTAACACCGGGGAGCTGTTTTTT. Protein product: CASKTGDTITQLNTGELFF.